This TCR beta chain was documented in a study of shared clonotypes between healthy human individuals. Broader study findings: The small donor group covered limited genetic and exposure diversity. Generally, naive subsets came out with larger estimated richness than memory subsets. The study found lower generation probabilities in non-shared clonotypes than in those shared by all four donors.

Measured with immunoSEQ multiplex PCR; TCRdb has only the in-frame clones, and not every one. Among over a million clones listed, roughly 96% were seen once. Note on this clone: Its antigen remains unknown.

The study separated CD4+ cells into CD45RA+ naive and CD45RA-negative memory subsets. The V gene end was trimmed by 4 bases and the J gene end by 5 bases; junction bases not matched to a gene: 7. This CDR3 spans 14 amino acids. The germline V gene encodes CDR1 SGHRS and CDR2 YFSETQ. This receptor was taken from a man aged 30 to 45 in good health. This chain uses TRBV5-1 with TRBJ2-7; 9 nucleotides line up with TRBD1. Sequenced material: naive CD4+ T cells sorted from blood. Specified subset: CD45RA+ positively selected. The CDR3, as DNA: TGCGCCAGCAGCCCCGGACAGGGGCAGGACGAGCAGTACTTC. Encoded protein: CASSPGQGQDEQYF.